These 3 T cell receptor beta chains share one sample of origin, sequenced in a study of T cell responses to AZD1222 COVID-19 vaccine. Produced via immunoSEQ multiplex PCR; TCRdb's table is partial and in-frame only. This sample carries approximately 110,000 clones, over 80% of them seen once, and the ten largest clones take 5%. Specimen: peripheral blood, collected on day 0 of AZD1222 vaccination. These receptors were collected from an adult in good health.

This chain connects TRBV27 to TRBJ1-6, with a tentative D call TRBD1 (6 bases). This CDR3 region has 13 residues. The germline CDR1 and CDR2 sequences are MNHEY and SMNVEV (reference sequence). The V end lost 10 bases, the J end lost 7 bases, and 14 bases lay between the germline ends. CDR3 nucleotide sequence: TGTGCCACCCGTCCAGGGGTGAATTCACCCCTCCACTTT. It translates to CATRPGVNSPLHF.

The chain recombines TRBV10-3 with TRBJ1-5; 9 bases match TRBD1. J lost 5 bases, V lost 5 bases, and 4 bases had no gene match. Looked up from germline, CDR1 is ENHRY and CDR2 is SYGVKD. The CDR3 runs to 14 residues. The DNA for the CDR3 is TGTGCCATCAGTCAACAGGGGGCGGATCAGCCCCAGCATTTT. This encodes CAISQQGADQPQHF.

The chain couples TRBV7-2 to TRBJ1-1; 9 bases map to TRBD1. Germline V gene sequence: CDR1 SGHTA, CDR2 FQGNSA. This CDR3 is built from 14 residues. Trimming took 4 bases from V and 5 from J; bases not matched to a gene: 5. CDR3 residues: CASSSTGGWTEAFF. CDR3 in DNA: TGTGCCAGCAGCTCTACAGGGGGCTGGACTGAAGCTTTCTTT.